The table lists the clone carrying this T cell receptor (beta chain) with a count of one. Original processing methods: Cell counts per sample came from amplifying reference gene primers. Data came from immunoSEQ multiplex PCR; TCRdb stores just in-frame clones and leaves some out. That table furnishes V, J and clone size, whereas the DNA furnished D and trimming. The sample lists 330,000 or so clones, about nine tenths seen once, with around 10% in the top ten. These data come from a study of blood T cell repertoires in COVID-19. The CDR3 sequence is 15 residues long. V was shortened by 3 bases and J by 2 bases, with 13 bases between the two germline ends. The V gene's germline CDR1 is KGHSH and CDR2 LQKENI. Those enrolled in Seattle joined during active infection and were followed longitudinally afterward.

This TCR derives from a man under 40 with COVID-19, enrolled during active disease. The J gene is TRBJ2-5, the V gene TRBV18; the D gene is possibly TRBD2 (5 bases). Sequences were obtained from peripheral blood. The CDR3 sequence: CASSPRGERQETQYF. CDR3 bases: TGTGCCAGCTCACCCCGTGGGGAGCGGCAAGAGACCCAGTACTTC.